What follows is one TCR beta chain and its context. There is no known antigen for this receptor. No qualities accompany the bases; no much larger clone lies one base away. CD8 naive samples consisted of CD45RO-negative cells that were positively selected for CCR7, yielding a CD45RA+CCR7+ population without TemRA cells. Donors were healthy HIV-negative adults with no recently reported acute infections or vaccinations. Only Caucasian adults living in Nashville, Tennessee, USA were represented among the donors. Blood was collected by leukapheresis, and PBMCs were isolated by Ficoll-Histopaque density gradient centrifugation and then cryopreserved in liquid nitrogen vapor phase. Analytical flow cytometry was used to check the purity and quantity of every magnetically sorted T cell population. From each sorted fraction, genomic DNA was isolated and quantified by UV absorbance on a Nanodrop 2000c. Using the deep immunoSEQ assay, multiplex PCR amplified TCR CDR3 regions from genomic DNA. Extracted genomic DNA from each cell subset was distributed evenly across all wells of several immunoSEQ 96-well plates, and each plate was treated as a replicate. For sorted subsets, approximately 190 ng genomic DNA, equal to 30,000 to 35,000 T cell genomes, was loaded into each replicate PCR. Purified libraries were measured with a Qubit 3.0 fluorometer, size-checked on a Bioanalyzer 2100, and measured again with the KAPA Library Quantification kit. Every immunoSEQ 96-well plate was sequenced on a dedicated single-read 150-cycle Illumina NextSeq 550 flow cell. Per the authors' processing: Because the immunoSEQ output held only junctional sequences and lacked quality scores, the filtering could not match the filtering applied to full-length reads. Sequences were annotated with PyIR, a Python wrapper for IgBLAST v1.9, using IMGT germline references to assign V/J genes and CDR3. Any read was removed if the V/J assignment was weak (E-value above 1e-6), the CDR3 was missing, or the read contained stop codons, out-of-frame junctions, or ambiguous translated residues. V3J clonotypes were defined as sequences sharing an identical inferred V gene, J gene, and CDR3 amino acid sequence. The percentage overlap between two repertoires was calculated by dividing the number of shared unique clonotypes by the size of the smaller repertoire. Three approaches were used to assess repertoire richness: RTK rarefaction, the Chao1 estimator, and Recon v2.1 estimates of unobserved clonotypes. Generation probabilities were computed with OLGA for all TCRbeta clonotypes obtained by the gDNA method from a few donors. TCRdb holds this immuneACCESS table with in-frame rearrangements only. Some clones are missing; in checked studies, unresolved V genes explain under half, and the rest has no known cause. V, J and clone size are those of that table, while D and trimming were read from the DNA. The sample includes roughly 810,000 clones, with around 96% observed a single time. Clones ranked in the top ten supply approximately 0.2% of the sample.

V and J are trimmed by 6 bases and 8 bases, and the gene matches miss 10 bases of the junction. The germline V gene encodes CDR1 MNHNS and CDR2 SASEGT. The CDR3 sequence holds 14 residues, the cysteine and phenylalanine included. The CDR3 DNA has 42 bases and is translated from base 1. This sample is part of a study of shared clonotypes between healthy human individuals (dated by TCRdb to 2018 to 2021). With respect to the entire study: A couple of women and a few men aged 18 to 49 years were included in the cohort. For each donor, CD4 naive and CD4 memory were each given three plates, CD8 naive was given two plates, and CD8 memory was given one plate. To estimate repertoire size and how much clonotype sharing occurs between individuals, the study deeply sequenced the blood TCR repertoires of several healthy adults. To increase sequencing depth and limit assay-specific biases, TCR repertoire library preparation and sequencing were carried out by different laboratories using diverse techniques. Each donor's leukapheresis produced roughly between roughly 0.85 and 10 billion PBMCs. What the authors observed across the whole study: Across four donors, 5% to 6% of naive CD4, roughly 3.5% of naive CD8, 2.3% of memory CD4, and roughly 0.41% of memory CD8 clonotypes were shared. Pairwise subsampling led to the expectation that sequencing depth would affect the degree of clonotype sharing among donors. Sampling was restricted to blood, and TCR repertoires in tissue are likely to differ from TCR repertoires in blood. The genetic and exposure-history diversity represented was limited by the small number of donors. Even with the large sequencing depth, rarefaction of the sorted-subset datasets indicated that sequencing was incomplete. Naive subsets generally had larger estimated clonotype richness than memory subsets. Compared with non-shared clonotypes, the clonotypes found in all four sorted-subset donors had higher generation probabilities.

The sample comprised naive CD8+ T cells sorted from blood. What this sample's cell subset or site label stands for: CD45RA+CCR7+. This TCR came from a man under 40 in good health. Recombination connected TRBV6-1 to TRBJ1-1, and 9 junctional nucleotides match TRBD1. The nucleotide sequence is TGTGCCAGCAGGCCCGGGACAGGGAATGCCGAAGCTTTCTTT. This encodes CASRPGTGNAEAFF.